This T cell receptor (beta chain) appears in the sequencing data of a study of spatial heterogeneity in lung cancer. Study-level background: The average appearance count of each unique TCR and UMI combination in raw reads was more than eight. Whole-study results and caveats: Alpha chain coverage of tumor T cells was estimated at 6.5% to 7.5%, and beta chain coverage at roughly 14%. Expanded intratumoral alpha and beta TCR counts tracked tumor mutation counts.

Sample time point: sample taken at primary tumor resection. Donors were roughly 72 untreated early-stage non-small cell lung cancer patients. Unsorted whole RNA from tumor, nontumor lung or frozen PBMC underwent sequencing. The CDR3 length is 14 residues. The ends lost 0 bases at V and 3 bases at J; junction bases unmatched: 2. CDR1 and CDR2 (germline): SGHRS, YFSETQ. A note on this clonotype: No antigen is known for it. This beta chain is a stray read from a library made for alpha chains; its abundance is not meaningful.

TCRdb redid the calling of the 5' RACE reads with MiXCR, one entry per CDR3 protein. The sample carries 9,500 to 13,000 distinct CDR3 sequences, 9.5% to 15% recorded once. This material consisted of lung tumor tissue, taken at surgery. The sequence was obtained from a male donor with early-stage non-small cell lung cancer. The rearrangement joins TRBV5-1 to TRBJ1-1, with TRBD1 matching 7 bases. The CDR3: CASSLATGDTEAFF. CDR3 nucleotide sequence: TGCGCCAGCAGCTTGGCTACAGGGGACACTGAAGCTTTCTTT.